This T cell receptor beta chain appears in the sequencing data of a study of T cells in localized non-small cell lung cancer. Comment on this clone: The antigen is unknown.

Study findings and constraints: Longer overall survival was seen with higher T cell density measured in blood. When the top 100 tumor clones were examined, a median approximately 59 of them also appeared in the adjacent lung, which was paired and uninvolved. Uninvolved adjacent lung showed higher T cell clonality than tumor. Because sequencing included only one region (of the tumor), heterogeneity remains possible.

The data were produced by immunoSEQ multiplex PCR, yet TCRdb's version contains in-frame clones alone and is incomplete. The sample carries 25,000 to 30,000 clones, approximately 90% recorded once. The TCR was taken from a woman aged 40-69 years with stage III lung adenocarcinoma. The input for sequencing was peripheral blood mononuclear cells, taken before any cancer treatment.

The CDR3 DNA sequence: TGTGCCAGCAGTCCAAGCATAGGGGAGACCCAGTACTTC. Translating gives CASSPSIGETQYF. The rearrangement links TRBV13 to TRBJ2-5, with D uncertain. Per germline, CDR1 PRHDT and CDR2 FYEKMQ (reference sequence). Trimming pared 6 bases from V and 5 bases from J, leaving 13 bases between. The CDR3 is made up of 13 amino acids.